This TCR beta chain was sequenced for a study of T cell clones after liver transplantation. This CDR3 comprises 15 residues. The germline CDR1 and CDR2 sequences are MNHNY and SVGAGI (reference sequence). The V segment lost 6 bases and the J segment 5 bases; nucleotides outside the gene matches: 6. The assay was immunoSEQ multiplex PCR, and TCRdb's table has in-frame clones only and misses some. The sample lists 98,000 or so clones, 82% occurring once. The sequence was obtained from a human donor who received a liver transplant. The chain couples TRBV6-6 to TRBJ2-1; 11 bases fit TRBD2. The sample was CD4+ T cells from blood, taken before liver transplant. DNA of the CDR3: TGTGCCAGCAGAACCGGGACTAGCGGTAACAATGAGCAGTTCTTC. Amino acid sequence: CASRTGTSGNNEQFF.